This T cell receptor (beta chain) stems from a study of blood T cell repertoires in COVID-19. TCRdb's table, derived via immunoSEQ multiplex PCR, lists solely in-frame clones and lacks some. In the table there are about 45,000 clones, roughly 88% of which are singletons. CDR3 size: 15 residues. The V gene end was trimmed by 4 bases and the J gene end by 4 bases; junction bases not matched to a gene: 7. Per germline, CDR1 LGHDT and CDR2 YNNKEL (reference sequence). The TCR was taken from a woman aged 80 or over with acute or convalescent COVID-19. V gene TRBV3-1 (or the pseudogene TRBV3-2) combines with J gene TRBJ2-7; 10 nucleotides agree with TRBD2. The sequencing input was peripheral blood. The CDR3 DNA reads as TGTGCCAGCAGCCCCAGCGGGAGGGTAGGATACGAGCAGTACTTC. This codes for CASSPSGRVGYEQYF.